These 25 T cell receptor beta chains came from one sample sequenced in a study of blood T cell repertoires in COVID-19. Assay: immunoSEQ multiplex PCR; the TCRdb copy retains only in-frame clones and omits some. This repertoire shows approximately 140,000 clones, around 90% found once; its top ten account for approximately 3.7%. The specimen sequenced was PBMCs or T cells enriched from blood (not recorded which). All receptors derive from a woman aged 40-49 years who had been exposed to COVID-19.

CDR3: CASSYNLNTGELFF. The CDR3 DNA is TGTGCCAGCAGTTACAATCTGAACACCGGGGAGCTGTTTTTT. This chain links TRBV6-2 or TRBV6-3 with TRBJ2-2, with D uncertain. CDR3 length: 14 residues. V was clipped by 2 bases and J by 1 base, with 5 bases between them. The germline gives CDR1 MNHEY, CDR2 SVGEGT.

The chain links TRBV11-2 to TRBJ2-1; 12 nucleotides agree with TRBD2. V dropped 5 bases and J dropped 11; count of bases not matched to a gene: 10. Germline values: CDR1 SGHAT, CDR2 FQNNGV. The CDR3 extends over 15 amino acids. As DNA, the CDR3 is TGTGCCAGCAGCGGTGGGGGGACTAGCGGGTCAAAGCAGTTCTTC. Translating gives CASSGGGTSGSKQFF. The full variable domain, completed using reference TRBV11-2 and TRBJ2-1, is EAGVAQSPRYKIIEKRQSVAFWCNPISGHATLYWYQQILGQGPKLLIQFQNNGVVDDSQLPKDRFSAERLKGVDSTLKIQPAKLEDSAVYLCASSGGGTSGSKQFFGPGTRLTVL.

The rearrangement uses TRBV6-5 and TRBJ1-1, with 7 bases that match TRBD1. V trimming: 0 bases; J trimming: 9 bases; junction bases outside the gene matches: 4. Germline V CDR1 and CDR2: MNHEY, SVGAGI. CDR3 length: 13 residues. This CDR3 is CASSYSTGTQAFF. The CDR3 DNA is TGTGCCAGCAGTTACTCGACAGGGACCCAAGCTTTCTTT.

This chain connects TRBV27 to TRBJ2-7; tentative D call: TRBD1 (6 bases). Trimming stripped 5 bases from V and 0 bases from J, with 17 bases between. Germline values: CDR1 MNHEY, CDR2 SMNVEV (reference sequence). The length of the CDR3 is 16 residues. The chain's CDR3 is CASSLETGPSSYEQYF. The CDR3 DNA reads as TGTGCCAGCAGTCTCGAAACAGGGCCTAGCTCCTACGAGCAGTACTTC.

This clone was detected only once. The chain recombines TRBV4-1 with TRBJ1-2; D is ambiguous. Germline V gives CDR1 MGHRA, CDR2 YSYEKL. The germline V and J ends were trimmed by 1 base and 3 bases, with 9 bases remaining between them. The CDR3 runs to 14 residues. This CDR3 reads CASSQVGEYYGYTF. As DNA, the CDR3 is TGCGCCAGCAGCCAAGTAGGAGAGTACTATGGCTACACCTTC.

V gene TRBV28 combines with J gene TRBJ1-1; 7 bases agree with TRBD1. Germline CDR1 reads MDHEN; CDR2 reads SYDVKM. The CDR3 consists of 14 residues. V trimming: 6 bases; J trimming: 1 base; junction bases outside the gene matches: 5. As DNA, the CDR3 is TGTGCCAGCAGCCGGGGACAGCAGAACACTGAAGCTTTCTTT. It is translated as CASSRGQQNTEAFF.

This rearrangement joins TRBV2 to TRBJ1-5; 7 bases are a match to TRBD1. CDR1 SNHLY and CDR2 FYNNEI come from the germline V gene. This CDR3 has 13 residues. Trimming at V came to 4 bases and at J to 8 bases, leaving 5 bases not matched to a gene. This chain's CDR3 is CASSAGQKEPQHF. In DNA form, the CDR3 reads TGTGCCAGCAGTGCGGGACAGAAGGAGCCCCAGCATTTT.

This rearrangement joins TRBV9 to TRBJ2-3; 10 nucleotides line up with TRBD2. Trimming cost V 4 bases and J 4 bases; bases outside gene matches: 12. This CDR3 spans 17 amino acids. The germline V gene encodes CDR1 SGDLS and CDR2 YYNGEE. DNA for the CDR3: TGTGCCAGCAGCCCCCCCGGGAGCGGGAGGGGGGCAGATACGCAGTATTTT. It translates to CASSPPGSGRGADTQYF.

The table lists this clone with a count of one. The gene calls are TRBV9 and TRBJ1-2; D is ambiguous. The CDR3 spans 13 residues. V lost 4 bases to trimming and J lost 0 bases, with 7 bases between them. Germline lookup yields CDR1 SGDLS and CDR2 YYNGEE. This CDR3 is CASSTVANYGYTF. CDR3 in DNA: TGTGCCAGCAGCACTGTAGCTAACTATGGCTACACCTTC.

There are a few counts of this clone. This chain uses TRBV6-2 or TRBV6-3 with TRBJ2-7; D is possibly TRBD2 (6 bases). V lost 0 bases and J 4 bases, leaving 13 bases between the germline ends. Germline V gene sequence: CDR1 MNHEY, CDR2 SVGEGT. This CDR3 has 15 residues. DNA of the CDR3: TGTGCCAGCAGTTACTCACGGGACTTTACGTACGAGCAGTACTTC. This gives the protein CASSYSRDFTYEQYF.

V is TRBV4-1 and J is TRBJ2-7; 9 bases agree with TRBD2. CDR1 MGHRA and CDR2 YSYEKL come from the germline V gene. This CDR3 spans 16 amino acids. Losses at the gene ends were 1 base for V and 4 bases for J; bases not matched to a gene: 8. The CDR3 bases are TGCGCCAGCAGCCAAGTTGGATCTAGCGGGAAGTACGAGCAGTACTTC. Amino acid sequence: CASSQVGSSGKYEQYF.

V usage is TRBV7-9 and J usage is TRBJ2-3; tentatively, D is TRBD2 (6 bases). The CDR3 is made up of 15 amino acids. CDR1 and CDR2 (germline): SEHNR, FQNEAQ (reference sequence). With 2 bases removed from V and 0 bases from J, the gap between germline ends came to 9 bases. The CDR3 loop reads CASSLLAGSTDTQYF. CDR3 bases: TGTGCCAGCAGCTTACTGGCGGGAAGCACAGATACGCAGTATTTT.

V is TRBV4-2 and J is TRBJ2-2; TRBD1 agrees at 7 bases. The V segment lost 3 bases and the J segment 2 bases; nucleotides outside the gene matches: 3. The CDR3 spans 15 residues. Germline-derived CDR1 and CDR2 are LGHNA and YNFKEQ. The CDR3, as DNA: TGTGCCAGCAGCCAGAGGACAGGAAACACCGGGGAGCTGTTTTTT. Encoded protein: CASSQRTGNTGELFF.

V and J are TRBV2 and TRBJ2-1; 10 nucleotides match TRBD2. V was clipped by 6 bases and J by 3 bases; unmatched bases: 5. The CDR3 totals 15 residues. Germline lookup yields CDR1 SNHLY and CDR2 FYNNEI. CDR3 region: CASREASGGYNEQFF. The CDR3 bases are TGTGCCAGCAGGGAGGCTAGCGGGGGCTACAATGAGCAGTTCTTC. The full variable domain, its missing parts supplied by reference TRBV2 and TRBJ2-1, is EPEVTQTPSHQVTQMGQEVILRCVPISNHLYFYWYRQILGQKVEFLVSFYNNEISEKSEIFDDQFSVERPDGSNFTLKIRSTKLEDSAMYFCASREASGGYNEQFFGPGTRLTVL.

This clone was recorded only once. The chain joins TRBV6-2 or TRBV6-3 to TRBJ1-4, with 10 bases fitting TRBD1. The ends lost 6 bases at V and 4 bases at J; junction bases unmatched: 11. From germline, CDR1 is MNHEY and CDR2 SVGEGT. This CDR3 contains 17 residues. CDR3 residues: CASSRDRGSPGNEKLFF. As DNA, the CDR3 is TGTGCCAGCAGCCGGGACAGGGGATCCCCGGGTAATGAAAAACTGTTTTTT.

The V call is TRBV9, the J call TRBJ2-7, with TRBD2 matching over 7 bases. The CDR3 totals 11 residues. J lost 4 bases, V lost 7 bases, and 2 bases had no gene match. Germline-derived CDR1 and CDR2 are SGDLS and YYNGEE. CDR3 sequence (DNA): TGTGCCAGCGGGGGGGAGTACGAGCAGTACTTC. Residues: CASGGEYEQYF.

This clone was detected only a few times. The V and J genes are TRBV12-3 or TRBV12-4 and TRBJ2-7; a possible D gene is TRBD2 (5 bases). The V and J ends lost 3 bases and 2 bases respectively, with 8 bases between them. This CDR3 has 13 residues. In DNA, the CDR3 is TGTGCCAGCAGTTTTTTCGGGACCTACGAGCAGTACTTC. Protein sequence: CASSFFGTYEQYF.

The chain joins TRBV27 to TRBJ2-7; D is undetermined. Between the trimmed V and J ends, which lost 4 bases and 3 bases, there was a span of 13 bases. The CDR3 runs 14 residues. Germline V lookup: CDR1 MNHEY, CDR2 SMNVEV (reference sequence). In nucleotides, the CDR3 is TGTGCCAGCAGTTCGTACACGGGTTACTACGAGCAGTACTTC. This codes for CASSSYTGYYEQYF.

The chain is built from TRBV5-6 and TRBJ1-6, with D perhaps matching TRBD1 (6 bases). The V gene's germline CDR1 is SGHDT and CDR2 YYEEEE. Trimming left V 2 bases short and J 8 bases short, with 14 bases between. The CDR3 is made up of 15 amino acids. CDR3 residues: CASSFLSGVDSPLHF. The CDR3 DNA reads TGTGCCAGCAGCTTCCTATCAGGGGTTGATTCACCCCTCCACTTT.

The V call is TRBV28, the J call TRBJ2-7, with a weak D call TRBD2 (6 bases). The CDR3 has 15 residues. Germline lookup yields CDR1 MDHEN and CDR2 SYDVKM. The V and J ends lost 3 bases and 0 bases respectively, with 12 bases between them. The CDR3 loop is CASSFIGGVSYEQYF. The CDR3 region has the DNA TGTGCCAGCAGTTTTATCGGCGGGGTCTCCTACGAGCAGTACTTC.

The chain couples TRBV28 to TRBJ2-5, with unresolved D. Germline values: CDR1 MDHEN, CDR2 SYDVKM. The CDR3 has 12 amino acids. The V end was cut by 3 bases, the J end by 5 bases, with 7 bases between. CDR3 DNA sequence: TGTGCCAGCAGTTTGATGGAGGAGACCCAGTACTTC. It yields the protein CASSLMEETQYF.

This chain joins TRBV9 and TRBJ2-3; 8 positions agree with TRBD2. J gave up 6 bases and V 0 bases, and 6 bases lay outside the gene matches. This CDR3 region has 15 residues. In germline, CDR1 is SGDLS, CDR2 YYNGEE. CDR3 amino acids: CASSVEAGAADTQYF. The CDR3 DNA reads as TGTGCCAGCAGCGTAGAAGCGGGGGCGGCGGATACGCAGTATTTT.

Of note for this clone: Other nucleotide sequences from this sample produce the same CDR3. This chain joins TRBV29-1 and TRBJ1-1, with 7 nucleotides matching TRBD1. Germline-derived CDR1 and CDR2 are SQVTM and ANQGSEA. With 6 bases clipped from V and 1 base from J, the junction kept 2 bases outside the gene matches. This CDR3 spans 12 amino acids. The CDR3 sequence is CSVRTGNTEAFF. In DNA, the CDR3 is TGCAGCGTAAGGACAGGGAACACTGAAGCTTTCTTT.

This clone was recorded at least ten times. The chain uses TRBV29-1 and TRBJ2-1, with 11 bases matching TRBD2. J gave up 7 bases and V 0 bases, and 11 bases lay outside the gene matches. Germline values: CDR1 SQVTM, CDR2 ANQGSEA. The CDR3 is made up of 17 amino acids. Here the CDR3 reads CSVEDPWGSGGANEQFF. In DNA form, the CDR3 reads TGCAGCGTTGAAGATCCCTGGGGTAGCGGGGGGGCGAATGAGCAGTTCTTC.

The chain recombines TRBV28 with TRBJ1-2; no firm D call. Germline V CDR1 and CDR2: MDHEN, SYDVKM. Trimming shortened V by 3 bases and J by 8 bases, and 10 bases separated the two germline ends. This CDR3 contains 12 residues. The CDR3 here is CASSLMTQGYTF. Here the CDR3 DNA reads TGTGCCAGCAGTTTGATGACTCAAGGCTACACCTTC.